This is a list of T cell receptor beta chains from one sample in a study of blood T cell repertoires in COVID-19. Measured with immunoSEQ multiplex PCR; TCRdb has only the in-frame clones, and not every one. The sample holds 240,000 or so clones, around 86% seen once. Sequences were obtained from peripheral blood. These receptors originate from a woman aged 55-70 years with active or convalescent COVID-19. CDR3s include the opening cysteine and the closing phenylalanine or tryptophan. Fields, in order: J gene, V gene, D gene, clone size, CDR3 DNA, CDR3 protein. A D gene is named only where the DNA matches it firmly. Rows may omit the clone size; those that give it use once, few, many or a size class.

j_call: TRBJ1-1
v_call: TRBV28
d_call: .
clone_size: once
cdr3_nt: TGTGCCAGCAGCCTAGGAGGCGAGGGCCTCACTGAAGCTTTCTTT
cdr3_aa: CASSLGGEGLTEAFF

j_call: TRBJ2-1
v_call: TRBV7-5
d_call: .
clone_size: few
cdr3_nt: TGTGCCAGAAGCTTGGACATTCCCCCTTACAATGAGCAGTTCTTC
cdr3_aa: CARSLDIPPYNEQFF

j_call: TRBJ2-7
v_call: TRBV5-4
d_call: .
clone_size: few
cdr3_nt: TGTGCCAGCAGCTTAAGCTCGACCTACGAGCAGTACTTC
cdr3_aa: CASSLSSTYEQYF

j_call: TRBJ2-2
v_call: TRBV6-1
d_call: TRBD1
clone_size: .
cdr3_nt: TGTGCCAGCAGTGTAAGAGGGACAGGGTCTTTTGGCGGGGAGCTGTTTTTT
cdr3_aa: CASSVRGTGSFGGELFF

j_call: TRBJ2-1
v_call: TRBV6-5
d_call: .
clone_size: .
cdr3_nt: TGTGCCAGCAGTTACGGGGGCAGGCAGTTCTTC
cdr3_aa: CASSYGGRQFF

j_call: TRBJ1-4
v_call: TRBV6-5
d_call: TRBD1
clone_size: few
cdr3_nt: TGTGCCAGCAGCTTGGACAGGTCCACTAATGAAAAACTGTTTTTT
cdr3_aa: CASSLDRSTNEKLFF

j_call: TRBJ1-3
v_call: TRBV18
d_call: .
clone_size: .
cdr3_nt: TGTGCCAGCTCACCGAGCAGGGCTGGAAACACCATATATTTT
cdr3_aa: CASSPSRAGNTIYF

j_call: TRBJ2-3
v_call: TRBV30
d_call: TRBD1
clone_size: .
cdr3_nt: TGTGCCTGGAGCAGGGGACAGGGCACAGATACGCAGTATTTT
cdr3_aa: CAWSRGQGTDTQYF

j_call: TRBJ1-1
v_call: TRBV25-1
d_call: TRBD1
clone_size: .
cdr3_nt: TGTGCCAGCAGTGAGGACAGGGTCGGCGCTGAAGCTTTCTTT
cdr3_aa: CASSEDRVGAEAFF

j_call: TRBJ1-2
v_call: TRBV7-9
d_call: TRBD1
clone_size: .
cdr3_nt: TGTGCCAGCAGCCGTCTGGACAGGGGTATTGGCTACACCTTC
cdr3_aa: CASSRLDRGIGYTF

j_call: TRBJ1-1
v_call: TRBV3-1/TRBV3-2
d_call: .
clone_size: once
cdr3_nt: TGTGCCAGCAGCCGAGGGGGGGCCACTGAAGCTTTCTTT
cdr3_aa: CASSRGGATEAFF

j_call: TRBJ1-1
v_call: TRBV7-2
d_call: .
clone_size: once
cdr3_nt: TGTGCCAGCAGCCGAGGAAACACTGAAGCTTTCTTT
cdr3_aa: CASSRGNTEAFF

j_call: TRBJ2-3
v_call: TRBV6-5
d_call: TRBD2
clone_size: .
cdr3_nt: TGTGCCAGCAGTTACTCGGGACTAGGGGCATATACGCAGTATTTT
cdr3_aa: CASSYSGLGAYTQYF

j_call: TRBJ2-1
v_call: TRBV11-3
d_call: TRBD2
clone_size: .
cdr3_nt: TGTGCCAGCAGCTTAGAACCCGGGACTAGGGGTTCTTACAATGAGCAGTTCTTC
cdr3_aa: CASSLEPGTRGSYNEQFF

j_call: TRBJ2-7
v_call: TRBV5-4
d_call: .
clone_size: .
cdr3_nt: TGTGCCAGCAGCACGCTGTTGGGGGCTGTCTACGAGCAGTACTTC
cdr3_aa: CASSTLLGAVYEQYF

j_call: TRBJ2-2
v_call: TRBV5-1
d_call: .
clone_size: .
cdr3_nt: TGCGCCAGCAGCTTGGCTCCTAGCCATGACACCGGGGAGCTGTTTTTT
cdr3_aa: CASSLAPSHDTGELFF